What follows are 11 T cell receptor beta chains derived from one specimen sequenced in a study of blood T cell repertoires in COVID-19. Produced via immunoSEQ multiplex PCR; TCRdb's table is partial and in-frame only. The repertoire holds around 160,000 clones, with approximately 80% as singletons. Sequencing was done on a sample of PBMCs or T cells enriched from blood (not recorded which). The receptors stem from a middle-aged man who had recovered from COVID-19.

The chain joins TRBV6-5 to TRBJ1-2, with D unresolved. V dropped 1 base and J dropped 6 bases, with 12 bases sitting between them. The CDR3 spans 14 residues. In germline, CDR1 is MNHEY, CDR2 SVGAGI. CDR3 nucleotides: TGTGCCAGCAGTTACTTGACGTGGGAGGATGGCTACACCTTC. It is translated as CASSYLTWEDGYTF.

J is TRBJ1-2 and V is TRBV28; no clear D gene. With 5 bases removed from V and 3 bases from J, the gap between germline ends came to 4 bases. This CDR3 spans 11 amino acids. CDR1 MDHEN and CDR2 SYDVKM come from the germline V gene. The CDR3 here is CASSEYYGYTF. DNA of the CDR3: TGTGCCAGCAGTGAGTACTATGGCTACACCTTC.

The chain combines TRBV6-1 with TRBJ1-5, with 8 nucleotides matching TRBD1. The CDR3 length is 14 residues. Per germline, CDR1 MNHNS and CDR2 SASEGT. V was pared by 2 bases and J by 4 bases, with 1 base of the junction left unmatched. The CDR3: CASSEQGANQPQHF. The DNA for the CDR3 is TGTGCCAGCAGTGAACAGGGGGCTAATCAGCCCCAGCATTTT.

The chain employs TRBV27 and TRBJ1-5; 8 nucleotides align to TRBD1. Germline V lookup: CDR1 MNHEY, CDR2 SMNVEV (reference sequence). This CDR3 region has 16 residues. J gave up 0 bases and V 5 bases, and 6 bases lay outside the gene matches. DNA for the CDR3: TGTGCCAGCAGTCTAACAGGGGGATATAGCAATCAGCCCCAGCATTTT. It is translated as CASSLTGGYSNQPQHF.

V is TRBV7-2 and J is TRBJ2-7; 11 positions match TRBD2. The germline V gene encodes CDR1 SGHTA and CDR2 FQGNSA. This CDR3 is built from 14 residues. The ends lost 5 bases at V and 7 bases at J; junction bases unmatched: 7. The CDR3 loop reads CASSTTSGTGEQYF. CDR3 DNA: TGTGCCAGCAGCACGACTAGCGGGACGGGGGAGCAGTACTTC. The full variable domain, its missing parts supplied by reference TRBV7-2 and TRBJ2-7, is GAGVSQSPSNKVTEKGKDVELRCDPISGHTALYWYRQSLGQGLEFLIYFQGNSAPDKSGLPSDRFSAERTGGSVSTLTIQRTQQEDSAVYLCASSTTSGTGEQYFGPGTRLTVT.

This chain's CDR3 is CSVGTGGGGANEKLFF. CDR3 DNA sequence: TGCAGCGTCGGGACAGGGGGCGGAGGGGCTAATGAAAAACTGTTTTTT. This chain joins TRBV29-1 and TRBJ1-4, with 12 bases aligning to TRBD1. The ends lost 6 bases at V and 3 bases at J; junction bases unmatched: 8. From germline, CDR1 is SQVTM and CDR2 ANQGSEA. This CDR3 has 16 amino acids.

The J gene is TRBJ2-2, the V gene TRBV19; 9 nucleotides line up with TRBD1. The CDR3 runs to 16 residues. Trimming removed 6 bases from V and 4 bases from J; junction bases left unmatched: 9. Germline loops: CDR1 LNHDA, CDR2 SQIVND (reference sequence). Written as DNA, the CDR3 is TGTGCCAGTAGGGCAAAAGACAGGGGGATCACCGGGGAGCTGTTTTTT. This gives the protein CASRAKDRGITGELFF.

The CDR3 DNA is TGTGCCAGCAGCCAAGAGCGAGGTGTTAGCAATCAGCCCCAGCATTTT. Translation: CASSQERGVSNQPQHF. The chain couples TRBV4-2 to TRBJ1-5, with D uncertain. V lost 0 bases to trimming and J lost 0 bases, with 9 bases between them. Germline values: CDR1 LGHNA, CDR2 YNFKEQ. The CDR3 contains 16 residues.

The chain couples TRBV7-9 to TRBJ2-3, with D possibly matching TRBD1 (5 bases). CDR1 and CDR2 from the germline V gene are SEHNR and FQNEAQ (reference sequence). V gave up 5 bases and J gave up 2 bases, with 17 bases separating them. CDR3 size: 16 residues. DNA for the CDR3: TGTGCCAGCAGCCCCCGGGTGACAGAGATCACAGATACGCAGTATTTT. It encodes CASSPRVTEITDTQYF. The full variable domain, rest sourced from reference TRBV7-9 and TRBJ2-3, is DTGVSQNPRHKITKRGQNVTFRCDPISEHNRLYWYRQTLGQGPEFLTYFQNEAQLEKSRLLSDRFSAERPKGSFSTLEIQRTEQGDSAMYLCASSPRVTEITDTQYFGPGTRLTVL.

This clone was recorded only once. This chain links TRBV2 with TRBJ2-5; 11 bases line up with TRBD2. J gave up 3 bases and V 5 bases, and 8 bases lay outside the gene matches. The V gene's germline CDR1 is SNHLY and CDR2 FYNNEI. CDR3 size: 16 residues. The CDR3 DNA is TGTGCCAGCAGTTCCTCCCCTAGCGGGAGGAAAGAGACCCAGTACTTC. This encodes CASSSSPSGRKETQYF.

The gene calls are TRBV2 and TRBJ2-1, with 10 bases lining up with TRBD2. This CDR3 comprises 18 residues. With V trimmed by 6 bases and J by 4 bases, 15 bases remained unmatched. The germline CDR1 and CDR2 sequences are SNHLY and FYNNEI. CDR3 protein: CASRSHPGLAGEYNEQFF. In DNA form, the CDR3 reads TGTGCCAGCAGATCCCACCCCGGGCTAGCGGGGGAATACAATGAGCAGTTCTTC.